This TCR beta chain was documented in a study of blood T cell repertoires in COVID-19. About the research overall: Collection of acute and convalescent COVID-19 samples took place in the United States, Italy and Spain. Sample material is recorded as cDNA or gDNA derived from T cells, B-cell-depleted T cells, or PBMCs.

Original analysis: Nucleated cell number was recorded as an estimate derived from reference gene primer amplification. Here immunoSEQ multiplex PCR was the method, and the copy in TCRdb shows in-frame clones only, minus some. V and J calls and clone size are as listed in that table; D and trimming were resolved from the DNA. The sample shows 130,000 or so clones, 85% to 90% of them seen only once. V shed 5 bases, J shed 6 bases, and the junction held 10 bases outside the gene matches. Per germline, CDR1 MGHRA and CDR2 YSYEKL. This CDR3 is built from 15 residues. V is TRBV4-1 and J is TRBJ2-7, with TRBD2 identical over 10 bases. The clonotype was recovered from a human donor in a cohort sampled during active COVID-19. Sequencing used peripheral blood. CDR3 in amino acids: CASSDGGAGGREQYF. The CDR3 bases are TGCGCCAGCAGCGATGGTGGAGCGGGGGGGCGCGAGCAGTACTTC.